This entry lists 2 T cell receptor beta chains sequenced from one sample in a study of T cell changes during pregnancy in multiple sclerosis. Sequencing used immunoSEQ multiplex PCR; TCRdb keeps in-frame clones, though not all of them. Of approximately 83,000 clones listed, 90% to 95% are singletons. The sample in question was peripheral blood, obtained in the third trimester of pregnancy. The receptors derive from a female donor with multiple sclerosis, enrolled in a pregnancy study.

The chain employs TRBV5-6 and TRBJ1-4, with 9 bases that match TRBD1. The germline CDR1 and CDR2 sequences are SGHDT and YYEEEE. The CDR3 contains 15 residues. V lost 5 bases to trimming and J lost 6 bases; unmatched junction nucleotides: 8. The CDR3 region has the DNA TGTGCCAGCAGTTTTTTGGACAGGGGAGATGAAAAACTGTTTTTT. As protein: CASSFLDRGDEKLFF.

This clone was detected once. The chain recombines TRBV15 with TRBJ2-7; D might be TRBD1 (6 bases). This CDR3 region has 17 residues. Germline CDR1 LNHNV, CDR2 YYDKDF (reference sequence). The V end lost 2 bases, the J end lost 6 bases, and 23 bases lay between the germline ends. The CDR3 DNA reads as TGTGCCACCAGCAGACACCCCCCTGTACAGGGCAACCCCGAGCAGTACTTC. It specifies CATSRHPPVQGNPEQYF.